This paragraph reports one TCR beta chain. Its antigen is as yet unknown. These data come from a study of cytotoxic CD8 clonotypes in ibrutinib-treated CLL. Looking at the study overall: Included were 10 to 12 relapsed/refractory and about 15 treatment-naive patients, of whom about 18 were IGHV unmutated. Sequenced samples delivered averages of 255,043 productive templates and 87,000 or so productive rearrangements. Overall study results and limits: Public clonotypes were rare and shrank or held steady on treatment.

V lost 0 bases, J lost 3 bases, and 12 bases lay in between. Germline CDR1 and CDR2: LGHNA and YNFKEQ. The CDR3 covers 16 residues. Sequencing was designed to attain a depth spanning 1 in 200,000 to 1 in 1 million T cells. Assay used: immunoSEQ multiplex PCR; TCRdb lists only in-frame clones, some missing. Of about 200,000 clones in the sample, around 72% were seen once. This TCR was recovered from a human donor with chronic lymphocytic leukemia. Sequences were derived from PBMCs, sampled after 24 months of ibrutinib treatment. The chain couples TRBV4-2 to TRBJ1-5, with D possibly matching TRBD1 (6 bases). In DNA form, the CDR3 reads TGTGCCAGCAGCCAAGACCCCGGGACACTCAATCAGCCCCAGCATTTT. Translation gives CASSQDPGTLNQPQHF.